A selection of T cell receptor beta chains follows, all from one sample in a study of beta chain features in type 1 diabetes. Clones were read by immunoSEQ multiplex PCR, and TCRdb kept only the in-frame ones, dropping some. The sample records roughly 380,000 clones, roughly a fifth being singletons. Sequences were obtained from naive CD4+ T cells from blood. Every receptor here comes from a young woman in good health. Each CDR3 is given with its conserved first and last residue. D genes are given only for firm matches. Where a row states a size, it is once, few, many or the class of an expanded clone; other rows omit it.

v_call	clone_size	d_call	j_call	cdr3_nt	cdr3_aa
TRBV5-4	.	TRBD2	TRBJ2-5	TGTGCCAGCAGCTTCAGAGCGGGAAGGGGAGAGACCCAGTACTTC	CASSFRAGRGETQYF
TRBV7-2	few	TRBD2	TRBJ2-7	TGTGCCAGCAGCCTGCGGGGGGTCAACGAGCAGTACTTC	CASSLRGVNEQYF
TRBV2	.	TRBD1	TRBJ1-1	TGTGCCAGCAGAGGTGGACAGGGTTGGGCTGAAGCTTTCTTT	CASRGGQGWAEAFF
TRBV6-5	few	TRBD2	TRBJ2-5	TGTGCCAGCAGTTACTGGGCTAGCGGGCAAGAGACCCAGTACTTC	CASSYWASGQETQYF
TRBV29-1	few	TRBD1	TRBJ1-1	TGCAGCGTTGAAGAGACGGGACAGAAAGCTTTCTTT	CSVEETGQKAFF
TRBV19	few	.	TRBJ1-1	TGTGCCAGTAGTCCGACAGGCCTGAACACTGAAGCTTTCTTT	CASSPTGLNTEAFF
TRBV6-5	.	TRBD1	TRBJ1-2	TGTGCCAGCAGTTACTCCAGGGGGCATGGCTACACCTTC	CASSYSRGHGYTF
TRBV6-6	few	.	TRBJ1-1	TGTGCCAGCGGAGAAAGGAACACTGAAGCTTTCTTT	CASGERNTEAFF
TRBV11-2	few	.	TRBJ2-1	TGTGCCAGCAGCGGCCTCGGCGGGGGCGGGTACAATGAGCAGTTCTTC	CASSGLGGGGYNEQFF
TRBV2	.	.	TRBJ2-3	TGTGCCAGCAGTGAATGGCAGTCAGATACGCAGTATTTT	CASSEWQSDTQYF
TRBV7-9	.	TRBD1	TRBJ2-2	TGTGCCAGCAGCACGCCGCCTTGGGGACAGGGGAACACCGGGGAGCTGTTTTTT	CASSTPPWGQGNTGELFF
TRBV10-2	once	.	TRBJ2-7	TGCGCCAGCAGTGAGGCCCGGGTATCTACGAGCAGTTTCTTC	CASSEARVSTSSFF
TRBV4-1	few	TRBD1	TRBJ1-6	TGCGCCAGCAGCCAAGATTGGGCAGGGGGTTCACCCCTCCACTTT	CASSQDWAGGSPLHF
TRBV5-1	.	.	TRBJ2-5	TGCGCCAGCAGCTTGACTGTCGGGGTCCAAGAGACCCAGTACTTC	CASSLTVGVQETQYF
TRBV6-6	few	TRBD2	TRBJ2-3	TGTGCCAGCAGTTACTCGAAAGCGGGGGAAGCGCAGTATTTT	CASSYSKAGEAQYF
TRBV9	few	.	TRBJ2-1	TGTGCCAGCAGCGTCCTCTCAGGCGGGTTTACCTACAATGAGCAGTTCTTC	CASSVLSGGFTYNEQFF
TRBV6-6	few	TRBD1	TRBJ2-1	TGTGCCAGCAGAGCTGGGACAGGGGCATACAATGAGCAGTTCTTC	CASRAGTGAYNEQFF
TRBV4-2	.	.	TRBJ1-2	TGTGCCAGCAGCCAAGATCCGTACTATGGCTACACCTTC	CASSQDPYYGYTF
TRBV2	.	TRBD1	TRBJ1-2	TGTGCCAGCAGTGCGACAGGGTTCTATGGCTACACCTTC	CASSATGFYGYTF
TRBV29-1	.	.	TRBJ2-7	TGCAGCGTTGCAGAGGGCCCTATTTACGAGCAGTACTTC	CSVAEGPIYEQYF
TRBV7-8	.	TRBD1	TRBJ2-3	TGTGCCAGCAGCTCCCGACAGGGGCCAGATACGCAGTATTTT	CASSSRQGPDTQYF
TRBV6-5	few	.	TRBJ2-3	TGTGCCAGCAGTTACTCAGCGGGCCCCACAGATACGCAGTATTTT	CASSYSAGPTDTQYF
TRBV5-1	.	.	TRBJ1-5	TGCGCCAGCAGCTTGGAGGGGCAGGGCCTGGGGCCCCAGCATTTT	CASSLEGQGLGPQHF
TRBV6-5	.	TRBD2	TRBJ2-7	TGTGCCAGCAGTTACTCTAGCGGGGGGGCCTGGGAGCAGTACTTC	CASSYSSGGAWEQYF
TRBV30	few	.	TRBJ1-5	TGTGCCTGGGCCGGGACACCAAATCAGCCCCAGCATTTT	CAWAGTPNQPQHF
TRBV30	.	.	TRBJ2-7	TGTGCCTGGAATGTGGGGCACTACGAGCAGTACTTC	CAWNVGHYEQYF
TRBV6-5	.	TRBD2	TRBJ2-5	TGTGCCAGCAGTTATGGCGGGACTAGCTATACCCAGTACTTC	CASSYGGTSYTQYF
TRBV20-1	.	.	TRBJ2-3	TGCAGTGGAGAGGGGGCAGATACGCAGTATTTT	CSGEGADTQYF
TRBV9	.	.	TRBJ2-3	TGTGCCAGCAGCGTAGTGGTGGAGGGGGATACGCAGTATTTT	CASSVVVEGDTQYF
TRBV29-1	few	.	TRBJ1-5	TGCAGCGTTGAACAGGGTTACGGTCAGCCCCAGCATTTT	CSVEQGYGQPQHF
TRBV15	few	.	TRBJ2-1	TGTGCCACCAGCGTCGGAGGGTCCTACAATGAGCAGTTCTTC	CATSVGGSYNEQFF
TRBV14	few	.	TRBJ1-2	TGTGCCAGCAGCCAACAGGGATCCGGCTACACCTTC	CASSQQGSGYTF
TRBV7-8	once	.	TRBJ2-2	TGTGCCAGCAGCGTCAGGGGATCCGGCGGGGAGCTGTTTTTT	CASSVRGSGGELFF
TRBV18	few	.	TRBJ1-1	TGTGCCAGCTCTGCCACTGTAGGGGTGGAGACTTTCTTT	CASSATVGVETFF